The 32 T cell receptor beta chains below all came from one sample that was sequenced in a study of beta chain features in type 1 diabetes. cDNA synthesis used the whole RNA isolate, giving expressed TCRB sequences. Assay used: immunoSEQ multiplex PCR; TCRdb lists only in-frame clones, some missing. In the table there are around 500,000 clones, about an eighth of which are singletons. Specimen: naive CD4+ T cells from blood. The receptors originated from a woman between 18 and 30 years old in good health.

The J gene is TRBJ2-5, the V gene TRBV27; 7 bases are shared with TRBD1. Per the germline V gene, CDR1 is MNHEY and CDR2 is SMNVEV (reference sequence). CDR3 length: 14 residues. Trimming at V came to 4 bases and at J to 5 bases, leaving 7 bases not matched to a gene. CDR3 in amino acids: CASSSYRGPETQYF. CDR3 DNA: TGTGCCAGCAGTTCCTACAGGGGCCCGGAGACCCAGTACTTC.

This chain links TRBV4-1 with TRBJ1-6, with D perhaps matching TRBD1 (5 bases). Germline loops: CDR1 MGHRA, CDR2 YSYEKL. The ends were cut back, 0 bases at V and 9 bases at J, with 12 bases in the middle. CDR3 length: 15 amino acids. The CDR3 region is CASSQDRGNSSPLHF. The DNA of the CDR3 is TGCGCCAGCAGCCAAGATCGGGGGAACAGTTCACCCCTCCACTTT.

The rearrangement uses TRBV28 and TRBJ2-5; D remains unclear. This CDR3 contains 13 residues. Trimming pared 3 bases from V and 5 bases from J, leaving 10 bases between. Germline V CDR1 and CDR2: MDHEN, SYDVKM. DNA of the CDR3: TGTGCCAGCAGTTTCGACTCCCGGGAGACCCAGTACTTC. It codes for CASSFDSRETQYF.

The CDR3 nucleotides are TGTGCCAGCAGCTTAACTGGGCATTTGCAAGAGACCCAGTACTTC. Translation gives CASSLTGHLQETQYF. This chain connects TRBV7-3 to TRBJ2-5; D remains ambiguous. The germline V and J ends were trimmed by 0 bases and 2 bases, with 10 bases remaining between them. Per the germline V gene, CDR1 is SGHTA and CDR2 is FQGTGA. This CDR3 comprises 15 residues.

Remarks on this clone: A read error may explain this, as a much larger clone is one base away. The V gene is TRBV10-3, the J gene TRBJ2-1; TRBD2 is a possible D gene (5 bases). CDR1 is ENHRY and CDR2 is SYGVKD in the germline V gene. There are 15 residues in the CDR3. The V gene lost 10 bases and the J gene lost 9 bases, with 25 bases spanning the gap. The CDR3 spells CASSGTWSRHTEQFF. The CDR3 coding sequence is TGTGCCAGCAGCGGCACGTGGAGCCGTCATACTGAGCAGTTCTTC.

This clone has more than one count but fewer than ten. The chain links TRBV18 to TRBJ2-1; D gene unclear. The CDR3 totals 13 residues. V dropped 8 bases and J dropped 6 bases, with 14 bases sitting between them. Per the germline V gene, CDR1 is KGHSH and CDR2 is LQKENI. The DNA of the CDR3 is TGTGCCAGCGCAACTCCAGTAGGCAATGAGCAGTTCTTC. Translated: CASATPVGNEQFF.

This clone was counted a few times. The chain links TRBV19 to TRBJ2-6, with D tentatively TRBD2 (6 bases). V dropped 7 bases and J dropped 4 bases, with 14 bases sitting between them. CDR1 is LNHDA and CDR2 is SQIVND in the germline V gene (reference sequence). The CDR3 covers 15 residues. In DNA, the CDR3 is TGTGCCAGTATCCTGGAGGGGTCCGGGGCCAACGTCCTGACTTTC. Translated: CASILEGSGANVLTF.

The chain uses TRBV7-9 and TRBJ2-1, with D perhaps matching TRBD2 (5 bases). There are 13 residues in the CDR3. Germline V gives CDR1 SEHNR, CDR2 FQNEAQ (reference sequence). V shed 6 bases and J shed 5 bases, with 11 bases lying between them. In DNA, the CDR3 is TGTGCCAGCAGATTTGGACTTAACAATGAGCAGTTCTTC. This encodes CASRFGLNNEQFF.

The CDR3 sequence: CASRSRFRGGTYNEQFF. The DNA for the CDR3 is TGTGCCAGCAGATCCCGCTTTCGGGGAGGAACTTACAATGAGCAGTTCTTC. The chain joins TRBV28 to TRBJ2-1; D is perhaps TRBD2 (6 bases). Trimming removed 6 bases at V and 4 bases at J, with 22 bases between. Per the germline V gene, CDR1 is MDHEN and CDR2 is SYDVKM. The CDR3 is made up of 17 amino acids.

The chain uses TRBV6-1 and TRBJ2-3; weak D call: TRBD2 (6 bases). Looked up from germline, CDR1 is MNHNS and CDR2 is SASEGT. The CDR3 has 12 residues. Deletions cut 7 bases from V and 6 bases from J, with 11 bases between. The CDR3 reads CASNLARDTQYF. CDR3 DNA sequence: TGTGCCAGCAACCTAGCGAGGGATACGCAGTATTTT.

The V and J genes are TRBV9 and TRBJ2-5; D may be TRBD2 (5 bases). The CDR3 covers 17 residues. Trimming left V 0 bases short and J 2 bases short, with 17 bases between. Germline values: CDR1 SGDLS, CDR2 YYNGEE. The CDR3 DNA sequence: TGTGCCAGCAGCGTAGCTCGGAGCGCAACTAGACAAGAGACCCAGTACTTC. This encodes CASSVARSATRQETQYF.

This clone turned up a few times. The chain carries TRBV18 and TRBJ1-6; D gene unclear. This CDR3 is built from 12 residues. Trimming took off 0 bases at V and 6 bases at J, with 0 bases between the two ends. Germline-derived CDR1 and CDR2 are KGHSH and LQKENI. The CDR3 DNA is TGTGCCAGCTCACCACCTAATTCACCCCTCCACTTT. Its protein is CASSPPNSPLHF.

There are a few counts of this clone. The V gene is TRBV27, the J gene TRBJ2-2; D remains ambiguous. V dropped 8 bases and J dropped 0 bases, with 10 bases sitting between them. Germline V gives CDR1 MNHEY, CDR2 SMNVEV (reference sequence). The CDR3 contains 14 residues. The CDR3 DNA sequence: TGTGCCAGCTCCCGCCGACCGAACACCGGGGAGCTGTTTTTT. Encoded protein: CASSRRPNTGELFF.

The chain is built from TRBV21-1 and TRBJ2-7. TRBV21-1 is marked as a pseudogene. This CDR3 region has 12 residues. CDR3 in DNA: TGTGCCAGCAGCAAGGGTTCCTACGAGCAGTACGTC. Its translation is CASSKGSYEQYV.

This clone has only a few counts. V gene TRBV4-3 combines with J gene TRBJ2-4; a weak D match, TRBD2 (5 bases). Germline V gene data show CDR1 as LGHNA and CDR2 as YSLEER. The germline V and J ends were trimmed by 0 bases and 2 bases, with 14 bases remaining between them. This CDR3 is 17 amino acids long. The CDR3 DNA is TGCGCCAGCAGCCAAGAGGGTGTCTCGGGGACCAAAAACATTCAGTACTTC. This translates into CASSQEGVSGTKNIQYF.

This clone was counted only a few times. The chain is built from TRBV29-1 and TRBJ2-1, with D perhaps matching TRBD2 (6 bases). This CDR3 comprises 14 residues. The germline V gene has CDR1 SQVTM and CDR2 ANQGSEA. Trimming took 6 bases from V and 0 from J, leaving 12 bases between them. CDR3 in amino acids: CSVLFSGSYNEQFF. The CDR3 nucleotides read TGCAGCGTCTTATTTAGCGGCTCCTACAATGAGCAGTTCTTC.

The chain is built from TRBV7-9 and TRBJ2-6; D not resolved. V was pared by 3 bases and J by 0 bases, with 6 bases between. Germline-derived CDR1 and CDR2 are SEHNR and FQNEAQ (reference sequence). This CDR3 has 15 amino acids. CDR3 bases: TGTGCCAGCAGCTTGGATCTCTCTGGGGCCAACGTCCTGACTTTC. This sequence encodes CASSLDLSGANVLTF. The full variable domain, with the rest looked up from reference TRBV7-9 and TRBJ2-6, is DTGVSQNPRHKITKRGQNVTFRCDPISEHNRLYWYRQTLGQGPEFLTYFQNEAQLEKSRLLSDRFSAERPKGSFSTLEIQRTEQGDSAMYLCASSLDLSGANVLTFGAGSRLTVL.

The CDR3 sequence is CASKPRGFSNQPQHF. The CDR3 nucleotides are TGTGCCAGCAAGCCGAGGGGGTTTAGCAATCAGCCCCAGCATTTT. This rearrangement joins TRBV2 to TRBJ1-5; a weak D match, TRBD1 (6 bases). The CDR3 runs 15 residues. Germline V gene lookup returns CDR1 SNHLY and CDR2 FYNNEI. V was shortened by 7 bases and J by 0 bases, with 13 bases between the two germline ends.

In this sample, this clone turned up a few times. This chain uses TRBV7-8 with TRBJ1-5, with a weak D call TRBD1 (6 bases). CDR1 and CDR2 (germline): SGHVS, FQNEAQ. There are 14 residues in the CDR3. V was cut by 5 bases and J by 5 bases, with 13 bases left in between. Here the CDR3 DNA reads TGTGCCAGCAGCATCAGGGGCGGGGATCAGCCCCAGCATTTT. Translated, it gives CASSIRGGDQPQHF.

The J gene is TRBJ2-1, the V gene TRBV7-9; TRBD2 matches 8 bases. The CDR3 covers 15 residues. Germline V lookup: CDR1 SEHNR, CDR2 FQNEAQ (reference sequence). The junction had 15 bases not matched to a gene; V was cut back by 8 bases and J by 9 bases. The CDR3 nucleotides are TGTGCCAGCGTCCCCCGCGGGGGGTCGGCTACTGAGCAGTTCTTC. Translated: CASVPRGGSATEQFF.

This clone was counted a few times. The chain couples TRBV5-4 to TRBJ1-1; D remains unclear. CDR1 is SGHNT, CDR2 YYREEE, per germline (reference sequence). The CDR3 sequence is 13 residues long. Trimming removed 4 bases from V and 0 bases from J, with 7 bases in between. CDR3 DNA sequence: TGTGCCAGCAGCACCACGGTGAACACTGAAGCTTTCTTT. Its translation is CASSTTVNTEAFF.

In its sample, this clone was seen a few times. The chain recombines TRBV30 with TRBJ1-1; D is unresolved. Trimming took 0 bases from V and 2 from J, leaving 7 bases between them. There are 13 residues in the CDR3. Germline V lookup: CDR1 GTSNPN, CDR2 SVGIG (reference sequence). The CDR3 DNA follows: TGTGCCTGGAGTGTATTGTATAACACTGAAGCTTTCTTT. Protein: CAWSVLYNTEAFF.

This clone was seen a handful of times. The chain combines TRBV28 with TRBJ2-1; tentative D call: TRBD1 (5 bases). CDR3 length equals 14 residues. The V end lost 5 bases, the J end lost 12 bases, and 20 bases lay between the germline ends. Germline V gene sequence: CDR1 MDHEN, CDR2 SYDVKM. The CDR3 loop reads CASSVELQIGAQFF. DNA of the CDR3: TGTGCCAGCAGTGTGGAGCTGCAAATTGGGGCGCAGTTCTTC.

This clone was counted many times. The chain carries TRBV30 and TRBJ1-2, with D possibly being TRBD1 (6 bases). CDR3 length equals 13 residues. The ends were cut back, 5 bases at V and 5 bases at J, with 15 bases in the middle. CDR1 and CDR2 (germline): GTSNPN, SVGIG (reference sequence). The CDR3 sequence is CAWDDGTPYGYTF. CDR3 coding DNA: TGTGCCTGGGACGACGGGACACCTTATGGCTACACCTTC.

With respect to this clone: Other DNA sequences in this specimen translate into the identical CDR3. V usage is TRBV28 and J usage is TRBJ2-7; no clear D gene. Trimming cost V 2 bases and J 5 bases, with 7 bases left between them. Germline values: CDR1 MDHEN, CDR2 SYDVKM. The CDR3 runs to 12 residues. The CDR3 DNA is TGTGCCAGCAGTTTAGGACGTAACGAGCAGTACGTC. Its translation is CASSLGRNEQYV.

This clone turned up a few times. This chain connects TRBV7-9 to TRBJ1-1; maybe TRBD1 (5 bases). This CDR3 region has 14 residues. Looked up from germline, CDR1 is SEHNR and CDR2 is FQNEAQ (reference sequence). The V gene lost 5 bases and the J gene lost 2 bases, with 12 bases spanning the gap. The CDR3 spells CASSPRTINTEAFF. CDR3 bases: TGTGCCAGCAGCCCCCGGACAATTAACACTGAAGCTTTCTTT.

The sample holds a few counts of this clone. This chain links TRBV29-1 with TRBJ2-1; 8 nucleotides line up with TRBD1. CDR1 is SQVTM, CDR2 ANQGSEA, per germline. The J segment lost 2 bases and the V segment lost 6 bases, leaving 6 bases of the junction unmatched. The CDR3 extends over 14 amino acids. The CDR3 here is CSVPLDRAYNEQFF. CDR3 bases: TGCAGCGTCCCGTTGGACAGGGCCTACAATGAGCAGTTCTTC.

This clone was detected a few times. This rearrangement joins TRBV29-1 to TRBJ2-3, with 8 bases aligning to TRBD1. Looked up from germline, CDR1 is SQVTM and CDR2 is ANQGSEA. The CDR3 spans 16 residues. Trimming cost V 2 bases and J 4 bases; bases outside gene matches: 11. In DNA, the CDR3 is TGCAGCGTTGAAAGGGGGTCAGGGGGCGAGGCAGATACGCAGTATTTT. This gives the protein CSVERGSGGEADTQYF.

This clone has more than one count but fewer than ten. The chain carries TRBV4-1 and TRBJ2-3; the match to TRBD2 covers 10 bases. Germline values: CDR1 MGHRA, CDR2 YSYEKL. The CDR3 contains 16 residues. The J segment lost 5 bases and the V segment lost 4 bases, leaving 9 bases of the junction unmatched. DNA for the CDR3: TGCGCCAGCAGCCGCCCCACTAGCGGGATTAAAGATACGCAGTATTTT. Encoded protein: CASSRPTSGIKDTQYF.

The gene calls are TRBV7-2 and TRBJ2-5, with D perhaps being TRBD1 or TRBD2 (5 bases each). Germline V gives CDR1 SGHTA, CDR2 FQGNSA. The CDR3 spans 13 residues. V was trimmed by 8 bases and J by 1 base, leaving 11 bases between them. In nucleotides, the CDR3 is TGTGCCAGCTGCACCGGGACCCAAGAGACCCAGTACTTC. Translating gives CASCTGTQETQYF.

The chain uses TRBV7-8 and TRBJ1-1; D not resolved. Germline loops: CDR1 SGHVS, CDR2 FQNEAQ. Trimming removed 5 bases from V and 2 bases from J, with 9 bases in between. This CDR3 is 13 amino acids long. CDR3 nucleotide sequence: TGTGCCAGCAGCGACACAGAAAACACTGAAGCTTTCTTT. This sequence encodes CASSDTENTEAFF.

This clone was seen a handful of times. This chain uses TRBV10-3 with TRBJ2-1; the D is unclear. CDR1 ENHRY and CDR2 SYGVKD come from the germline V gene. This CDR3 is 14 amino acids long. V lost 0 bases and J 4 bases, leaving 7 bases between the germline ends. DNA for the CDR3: TGTGCCATCAGTGAGTCAACAAGTTACAATGAGCAGTTCTTC. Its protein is CAISESTSYNEQFF.